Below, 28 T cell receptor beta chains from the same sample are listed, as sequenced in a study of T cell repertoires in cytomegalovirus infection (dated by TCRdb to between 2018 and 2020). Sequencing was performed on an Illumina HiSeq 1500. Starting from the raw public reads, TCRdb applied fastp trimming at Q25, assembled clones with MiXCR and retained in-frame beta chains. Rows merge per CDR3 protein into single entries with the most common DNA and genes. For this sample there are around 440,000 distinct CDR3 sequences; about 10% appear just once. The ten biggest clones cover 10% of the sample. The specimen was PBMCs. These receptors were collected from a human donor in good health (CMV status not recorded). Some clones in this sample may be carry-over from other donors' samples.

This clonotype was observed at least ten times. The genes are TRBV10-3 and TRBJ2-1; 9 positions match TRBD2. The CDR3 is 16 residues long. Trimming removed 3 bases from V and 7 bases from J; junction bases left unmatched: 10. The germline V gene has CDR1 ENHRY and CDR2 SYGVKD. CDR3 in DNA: TGTGCCATCAGTGACATAGCGGGAGAAGTCAGGAATGAGCAGTTCTTC. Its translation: CAISDIAGEVRNEQFF.

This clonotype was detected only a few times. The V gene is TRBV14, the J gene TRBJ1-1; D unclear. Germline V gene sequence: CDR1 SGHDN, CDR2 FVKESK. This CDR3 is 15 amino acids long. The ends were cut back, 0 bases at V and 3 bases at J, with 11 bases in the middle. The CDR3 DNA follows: TGTGCCAGCAGCCAAGATTTGGGAGCCCACACTGAAGCTTTCTTT. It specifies CASSQDLGAHTEAFF. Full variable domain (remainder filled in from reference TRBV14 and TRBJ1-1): EAGVTQFPSHSVIEKGQTVTLRCDPISGHDNLYWYRRVMGKEIKFLLHFVKESKQDESGMPNNRFLAERTGGTYSTLKVQPAELEDSGVYFCASSQDLGAHTEAFFGQGTRLTVV.

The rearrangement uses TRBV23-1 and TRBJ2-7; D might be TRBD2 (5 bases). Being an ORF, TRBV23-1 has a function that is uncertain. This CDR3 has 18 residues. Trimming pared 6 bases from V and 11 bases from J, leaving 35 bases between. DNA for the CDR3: TGCGCCAGCAGGGATTTGGACCTGACGACATTCGGGGTACCAGGAAAGTACTTC. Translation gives CASRDLDLTTFGVPGKYF.

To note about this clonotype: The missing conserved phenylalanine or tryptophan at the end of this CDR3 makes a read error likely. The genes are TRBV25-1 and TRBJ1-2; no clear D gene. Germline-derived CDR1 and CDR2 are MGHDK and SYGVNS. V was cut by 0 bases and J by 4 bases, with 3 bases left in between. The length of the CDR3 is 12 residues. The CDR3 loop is CASSEYGYGYTY. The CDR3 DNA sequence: TGTGCCAGCAGTGAATATGGCTATGGCTACACCTAC.

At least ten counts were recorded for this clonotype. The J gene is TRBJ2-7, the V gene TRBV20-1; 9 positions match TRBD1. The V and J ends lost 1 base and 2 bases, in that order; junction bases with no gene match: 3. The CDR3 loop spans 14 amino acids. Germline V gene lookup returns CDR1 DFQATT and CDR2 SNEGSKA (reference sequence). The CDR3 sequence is CSARGGQGPYEQYF. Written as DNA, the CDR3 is TGCAGTGCTAGAGGGGGACAGGGTCCCTACGAGCAGTACTTC.

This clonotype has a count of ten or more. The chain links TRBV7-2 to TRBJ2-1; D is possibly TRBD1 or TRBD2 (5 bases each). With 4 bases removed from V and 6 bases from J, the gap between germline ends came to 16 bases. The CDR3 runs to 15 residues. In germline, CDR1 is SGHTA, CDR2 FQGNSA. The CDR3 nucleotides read TGTGCCAGCAGCTCCCAGGGAACGGGGAGCAATGAGCAGTTCTTC. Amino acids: CASSSQGTGSNEQFF. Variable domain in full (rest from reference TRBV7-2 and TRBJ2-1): GAGVSQSPSNKVTEKGKDVELRCDPISGHTALYWYRQSLGQGLEFLIYFQGNSAPDKSGLPSDRFSAERTGGSVSTLTIQRTQQEDSAVYLCASSSQGTGSNEQFFGPGTRLTVL.

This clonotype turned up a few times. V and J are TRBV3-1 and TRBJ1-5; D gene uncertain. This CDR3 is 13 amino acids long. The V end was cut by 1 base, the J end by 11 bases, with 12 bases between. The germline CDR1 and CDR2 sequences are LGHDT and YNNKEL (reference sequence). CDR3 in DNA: TGTGCCAGCAGCCAAGCCCAGATCGGGGCCCAGCATTTT. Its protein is CASSQAQIGAQHF.

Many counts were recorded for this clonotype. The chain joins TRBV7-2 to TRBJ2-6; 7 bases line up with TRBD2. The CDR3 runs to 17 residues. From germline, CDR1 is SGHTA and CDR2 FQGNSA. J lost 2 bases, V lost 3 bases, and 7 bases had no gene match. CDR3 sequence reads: CASSFRGSGAGANVLTF. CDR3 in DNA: TGTGCCAGCAGCTTTCGGGGAAGCGGGGCTGGGGCCAACGTCCTGACTTTC.

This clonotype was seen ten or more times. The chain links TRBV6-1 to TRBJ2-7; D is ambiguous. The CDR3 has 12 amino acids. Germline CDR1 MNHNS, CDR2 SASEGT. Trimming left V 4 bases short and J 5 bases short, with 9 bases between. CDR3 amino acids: CASSVKGNEQYF. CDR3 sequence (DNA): TGTGCCAGCAGTGTAAAAGGAAACGAGCAGTACTTC.

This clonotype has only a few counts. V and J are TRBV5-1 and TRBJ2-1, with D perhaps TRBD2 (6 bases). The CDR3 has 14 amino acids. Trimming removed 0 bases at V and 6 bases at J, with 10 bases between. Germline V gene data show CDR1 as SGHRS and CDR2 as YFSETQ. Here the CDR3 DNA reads TGCGCCAGCAGCTTGGGACTAGAAGGCAATGAGCAGTTCTTC. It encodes CASSLGLEGNEQFF.

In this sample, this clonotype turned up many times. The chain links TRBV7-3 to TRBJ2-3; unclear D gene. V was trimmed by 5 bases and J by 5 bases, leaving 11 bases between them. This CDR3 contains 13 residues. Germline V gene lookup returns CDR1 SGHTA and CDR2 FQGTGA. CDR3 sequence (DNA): TGTGCCAGCAGCCTTTCTGGGGAAGATACGCAGTATTTT. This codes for CASSLSGEDTQYF.

CDR3 protein: CASSLAGGVDTQYF. Here the CDR3 DNA reads TGTGCCAGCAGCCTAGCAGGAGGGGTTGATACGCAGTATTTT. V is TRBV5-4 and J is TRBJ2-3, with D possibly matching TRBD2 (6 bases). CDR3 size: 14 residues. Trimming removed 4 bases from V and 6 bases from J, with 15 bases in between. Per germline, CDR1 SGHNT and CDR2 YYREEE (reference sequence).

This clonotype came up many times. CDR3 bases: TGTGCCAGCAGCCAAGATTGGACCGACCCTCTCGCCAGTGAGCAGTTCTTC. It translates to CASSQDWTDPLASEQFF. The chain is built from TRBV14 and TRBJ2-1; D call uncertain. The CDR3 is 17 residues long. Germline V gene lookup returns CDR1 SGHDN and CDR2 FVKESK. With 0 bases removed from V and 9 bases from J, the gap between germline ends came to 21 bases.

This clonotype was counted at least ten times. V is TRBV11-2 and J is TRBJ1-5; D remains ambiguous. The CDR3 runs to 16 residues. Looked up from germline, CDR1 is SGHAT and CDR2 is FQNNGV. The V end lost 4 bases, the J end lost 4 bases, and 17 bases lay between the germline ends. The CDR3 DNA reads TGTGCCAGCAGCTCTCTATCCGGCCCAAGTAATCAGCCCCAGCATTTT. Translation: CASSSLSGPSNQPQHF.

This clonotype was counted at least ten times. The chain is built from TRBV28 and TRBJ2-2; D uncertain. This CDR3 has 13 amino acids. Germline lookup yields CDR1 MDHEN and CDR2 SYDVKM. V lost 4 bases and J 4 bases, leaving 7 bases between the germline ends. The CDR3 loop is CASSSATTGELFF. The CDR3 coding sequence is TGTGCCAGCAGTTCCGCTACCACCGGGGAGCTGTTTTTT.

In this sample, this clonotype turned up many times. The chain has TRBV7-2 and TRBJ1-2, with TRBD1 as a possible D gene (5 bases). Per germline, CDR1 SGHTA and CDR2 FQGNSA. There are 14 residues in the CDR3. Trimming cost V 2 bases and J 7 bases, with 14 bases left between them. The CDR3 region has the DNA TGTGCCAGCAGCTTAAGGGGCAGAACCCTTGGCTACACCTTC. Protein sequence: CASSLRGRTLGYTF. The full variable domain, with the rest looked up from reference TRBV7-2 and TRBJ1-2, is GAGVSQSPSNKVTEKGKDVELRCDPISGHTALYWYRQSLGQGLEFLIYFQGNSAPDKSGLPSDRFSAERTGGSVSTLTIQRTQQEDSAVYLCASSLRGRTLGYTFGSGTRLTVV.

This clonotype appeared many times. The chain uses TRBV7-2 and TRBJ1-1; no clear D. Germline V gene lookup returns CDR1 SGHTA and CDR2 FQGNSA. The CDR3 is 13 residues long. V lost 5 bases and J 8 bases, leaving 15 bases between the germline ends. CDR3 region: CASSLDRAFEAFF. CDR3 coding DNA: TGTGCCAGCAGCCTTGATAGGGCCTTCGAAGCTTTCTTT.

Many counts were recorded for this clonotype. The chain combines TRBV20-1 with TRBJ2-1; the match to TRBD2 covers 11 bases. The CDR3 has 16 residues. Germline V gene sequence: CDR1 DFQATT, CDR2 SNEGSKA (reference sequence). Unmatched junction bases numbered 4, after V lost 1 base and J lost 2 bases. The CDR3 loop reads CSARVSGRATYNEQFF. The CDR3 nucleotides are TGCAGTGCTAGAGTTAGCGGGAGGGCCACCTACAATGAGCAGTTCTTC.

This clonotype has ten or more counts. The CDR3 region is CASSPYEGLSNQPQHF. The CDR3 DNA sequence: TGCGCCAGCAGCCCTTACGAGGGGTTGAGCAATCAGCCCCAGCATTTT. V and J are TRBV4-1 and TRBJ1-5; tentatively, D is TRBD1 (5 bases). Trimming took 4 bases from V and 1 from J, leaving 14 bases between them. CDR1 is MGHRA, CDR2 YSYEKL, per germline. The CDR3 runs to 16 residues.

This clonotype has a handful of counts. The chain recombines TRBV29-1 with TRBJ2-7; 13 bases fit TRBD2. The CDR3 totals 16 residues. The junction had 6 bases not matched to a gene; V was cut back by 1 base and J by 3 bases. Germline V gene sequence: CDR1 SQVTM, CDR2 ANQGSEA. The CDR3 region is CSVEVETSGRNYEQYF. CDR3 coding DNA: TGCAGCGTTGAAGTAGAGACTAGCGGGAGGAACTACGAGCAGTACTTC.

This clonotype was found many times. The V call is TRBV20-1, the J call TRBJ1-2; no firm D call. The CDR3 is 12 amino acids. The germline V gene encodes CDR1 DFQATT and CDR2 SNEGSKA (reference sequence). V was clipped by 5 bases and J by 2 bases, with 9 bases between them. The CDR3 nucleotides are TGCAGTGCTTCACGGGGAAACTATGGCTACACCTTC. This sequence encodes CSASRGNYGYTF.

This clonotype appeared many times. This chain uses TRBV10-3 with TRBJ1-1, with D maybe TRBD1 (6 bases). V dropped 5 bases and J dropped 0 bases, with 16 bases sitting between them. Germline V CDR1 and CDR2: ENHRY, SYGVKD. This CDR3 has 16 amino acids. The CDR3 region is CAISKTGDRLNTEAFF. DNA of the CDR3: TGTGCCATCAGTAAGACTGGTGACAGGCTGAACACTGAAGCTTTCTTT.

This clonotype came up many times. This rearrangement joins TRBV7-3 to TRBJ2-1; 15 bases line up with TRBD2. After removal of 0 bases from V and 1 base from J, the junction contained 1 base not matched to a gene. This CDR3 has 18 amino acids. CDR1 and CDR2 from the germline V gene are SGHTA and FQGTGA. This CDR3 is CASSLTGLAGGSYNEQFF. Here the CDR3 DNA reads TGTGCCAGCAGCTTAACGGGACTAGCGGGGGGTTCCTACAATGAGCAGTTCTTC.

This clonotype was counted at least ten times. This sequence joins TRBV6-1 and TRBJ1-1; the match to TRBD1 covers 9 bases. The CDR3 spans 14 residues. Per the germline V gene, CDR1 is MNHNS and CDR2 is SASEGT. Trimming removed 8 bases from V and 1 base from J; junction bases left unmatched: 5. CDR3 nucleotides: TGTGCCAGCCCCGAACAGGGGGCGAACACTGAAGCTTTCTTT. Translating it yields CASPEQGANTEAFF.

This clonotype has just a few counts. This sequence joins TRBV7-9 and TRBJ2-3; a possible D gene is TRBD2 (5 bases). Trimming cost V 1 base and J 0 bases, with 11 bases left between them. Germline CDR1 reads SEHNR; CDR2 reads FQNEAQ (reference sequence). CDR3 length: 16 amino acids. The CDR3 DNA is TGTGCCAGCAGCTTAGGTGGAGGACGGAGCACAGATACGCAGTATTTT. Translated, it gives CASSLGGGRSTDTQYF. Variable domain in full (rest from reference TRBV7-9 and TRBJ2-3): DTGVSQNPRHKITKRGQNVTFRCDPISEHNRLYWYRQTLGQGPEFLTYFQNEAQLEKSRLLSDRFSAERPKGSFSTLEIQRTEQGDSAMYLCASSLGGGRSTDTQYFGPGTRLTVL.

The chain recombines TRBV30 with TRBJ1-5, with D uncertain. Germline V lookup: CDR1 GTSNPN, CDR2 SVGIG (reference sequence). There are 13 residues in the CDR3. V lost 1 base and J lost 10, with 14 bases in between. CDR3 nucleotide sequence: TGTGCCTGGAGTGAGTCCGGGAGGGCTCCCCAGCATTTT. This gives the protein CAWSESGRAPQHF.

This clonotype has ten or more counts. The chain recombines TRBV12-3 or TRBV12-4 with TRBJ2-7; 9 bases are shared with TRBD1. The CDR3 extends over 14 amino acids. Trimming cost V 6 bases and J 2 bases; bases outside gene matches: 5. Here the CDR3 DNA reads TGTGCCAGCAGCCAGGGACAGGGTGCCTACGAGCAGTACTTC. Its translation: CASSQGQGAYEQYF.

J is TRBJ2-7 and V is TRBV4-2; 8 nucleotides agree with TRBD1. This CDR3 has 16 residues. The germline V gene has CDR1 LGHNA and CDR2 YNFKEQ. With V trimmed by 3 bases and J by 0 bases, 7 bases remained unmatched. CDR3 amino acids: CASSQYGQGDSYEQYF. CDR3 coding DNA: TGTGCCAGCAGCCAGTACGGACAGGGAGACTCCTACGAGCAGTACTTC.